A single sample gave rise to the 24 T cell receptor beta chains below, sequenced in a study of blood T cell repertoires in COVID-19. The assay was immunoSEQ multiplex PCR, and TCRdb's table has in-frame clones only and misses some. The repertoire includes roughly 150,000 clones, around three quarters of them detected once, and 15% to 20% sits in the top ten. Sequenced: PBMCs or T cells enriched from blood (not recorded which). The receptor set was obtained from a woman between 65 and 79 years old in a cohort exposed to, infected with or recovered from COVID-19 (not recorded which).

The J gene is TRBJ2-3, the V gene TRBV2; D may be TRBD2 (5 bases). The germline V gene encodes CDR1 SNHLY and CDR2 FYNNEI. The CDR3 length is 14 residues. Trimming took off 11 bases at V and 5 bases at J, with 20 bases between the two ends. CDR3 protein: CAGKDSSWGDTQYF. The CDR3 DNA is TGTGCCGGAAAGGACTCGTCCTGGGGAGATACGCAGTATTTT. Full variable domain (outside the CDR3, taken from reference TRBV2 and TRBJ2-3): EPEVTQTPSHQVTQMGQEVILRCVPISNHLYFYWYRQILGQKVEFLVSFYNNEISEKSEIFDDQFSVERPDGSNFTLKIRSTKLEDSAMYFCAGKDSSWGDTQYFGPGTRLTVL.

V gene TRBV18 combines with J gene TRBJ1-1; no clear D. Per germline, CDR1 KGHSH and CDR2 LQKENI. The CDR3 has 14 amino acids. V shed 4 bases and J shed 8 bases, with 17 bases lying between them. The CDR3 nucleotides are TGTGCCAGCTCACGAACCCGGGATACCGTCGAAGCTTTCTTT. Translation: CASSRTRDTVEAFF.

CDR3 loop: CASSRDTGRGGYQPQHF. The CDR3 nucleotides are TGCGCCAGCAGCAGGGACACCGGGCGAGGGGGTTATCAGCCCCAGCATTTT. The chain has TRBV4-3 and TRBJ1-5; possibly TRBD1 for D (6 bases). The germline V and J ends were trimmed by 5 bases and 5 bases, with 22 bases remaining between them. Germline loops: CDR1 LGHNA, CDR2 YSLEER. The CDR3 covers 17 residues.

The chain joins TRBV2 to TRBJ2-2; TRBD1 aligns across 7 bases. Trimming cost V 2 bases and J 0 bases; bases outside gene matches: 0. Per the germline V gene, CDR1 is SNHLY and CDR2 is FYNNEI. This CDR3 has 15 amino acids. CDR3 sequence (DNA): TGTGCCAGCAGTGAACAGGGGGCGAACACCGGGGAGCTGTTTTTT. It encodes CASSEQGANTGELFF.

The chain recombines TRBV2 with TRBJ2-2; weak D call: TRBD2 (6 bases). CDR3 length equals 15 residues. V lost 5 bases and J 6 bases, leaving 16 bases between the germline ends. CDR1 is SNHLY, CDR2 FYNNEI, per germline. CDR3 nucleotide sequence: TGTGCCAGCAGTCAGGAGGGGCAGGTTCCCGGGGAGCTGTTTTTT. It translates to CASSQEGQVPGELFF.

V usage is TRBV28 and J usage is TRBJ1-5; D remains ambiguous. Deletions cut 5 bases from V and 0 bases from J, with 20 bases between. The V gene's germline CDR1 is MDHEN and CDR2 SYDVKM. This CDR3 is 18 amino acids long. In DNA form, the CDR3 reads TGTGCCAGCAGTCAAACCCTCGGTCCCGTTGATAGCAATCAGCCCCAGCATTTT. It is translated as CASSQTLGPVDSNQPQHF.

Here the CDR3 reads CASSLSTGRGHTEAFF. CDR3 in DNA: TGTGCCAGCAGCCTCTCGACGGGCAGGGGTCACACTGAAGCTTTCTTT. J is TRBJ1-1 and V is TRBV7-9, with D possibly matching TRBD1 (6 bases). The CDR3 extends over 16 amino acids. The germline gives CDR1 SEHNR, CDR2 FQNEAQ (reference sequence). V was shortened by 5 bases and J by 3 bases, with 19 bases between the two germline ends.

This CDR3 is CASSSTTGGVGKAFF. The CDR3 DNA reads TGTGCCAGCAGTTCCACGACAGGGGGCGTGGGAAAAGCTTTCTTT. This chain connects TRBV28 to TRBJ1-1; TRBD1 matches 10 bases. The CDR3 has 15 residues. The V and J ends lost 4 bases and 9 bases, in that order; junction bases with no gene match: 11. Germline CDR1 and CDR2: MDHEN and SYDVKM.

J is TRBJ2-2 and V is TRBV18; 7 bases map to TRBD1. Unmatched junction bases numbered 6, after V lost 0 bases and J lost 5 bases. The CDR3 extends over 16 amino acids. CDR1 KGHSH and CDR2 LQKENI come from the germline V gene. This CDR3 reads CASSPPNRGLTGELFF. CDR3 in DNA: TGTGCCAGCTCACCACCGAACAGGGGTTTGACCGGGGAGCTGTTTTTT.

The chain has TRBV7-2 and TRBJ2-7, with TRBD2 as a possible D gene (6 bases). The CDR3 covers 16 residues. Germline-derived CDR1 and CDR2 are SGHTA and FQGNSA. Trimming left V 3 bases short and J 0 bases short, with 15 bases between. This CDR3 reads CASSLASEGRSYEQYF. Written as DNA, the CDR3 is TGTGCCAGCAGCTTGGCTAGCGAGGGACGCTCCTACGAGCAGTACTTC.

The V and J genes are TRBV3-1 (or the pseudogene TRBV3-2) and TRBJ1-4, with D uncertain. The V and J ends lost 2 bases and 3 bases respectively, with 4 bases between them. Germline V gives CDR1 LGHDT, CDR2 YNNKEL (reference sequence). The length of the CDR3 is 13 residues. Here the CDR3 DNA reads TGTGCCAGCAGCCAATATGCTAATGAAAAACTGTTTTTT. Protein product: CASSQYANEKLFF.

This clone was picked up a small number of times. V and J are TRBV28 and TRBJ1-2, with D possibly being TRBD1 (6 bases). The V end lost 7 bases, the J end lost 2 bases, and 11 bases lay between the germline ends. This CDR3 spans 13 amino acids. Per the germline V gene, CDR1 is MDHEN and CDR2 is SYDVKM. The CDR3 nucleotides read TGTGCCAGCACCCGGGGGGCCAACTATGGCTACACCTTC. Residues: CASTRGANYGYTF.

This clone was counted once. The rearrangement uses TRBV6-5 and TRBJ2-2; the D gene is possibly TRBD1 (6 bases). V was trimmed by 0 bases and J by 3 bases, leaving 8 bases between them. Germline CDR1 and CDR2: MNHEY and SVGAGI. The CDR3 totals 15 residues. This chain's CDR3 is CASSYSTGDTGELFF. The CDR3 DNA sequence: TGTGCCAGCAGTTACTCGACAGGAGACACCGGGGAGCTGTTTTTT.

This chain links TRBV4-1 with TRBJ2-7; 10 bases agree with TRBD2. With V trimmed by 0 bases and J by 1 base, 6 bases remained unmatched. The germline gives CDR1 MGHRA, CDR2 YSYEKL. The CDR3 loop spans 17 amino acids. This CDR3 is CASSQDRTSGTSYEQYF. CDR3 in DNA: TGCGCCAGCAGCCAAGATCGCACTAGCGGGACTTCCTACGAGCAGTACTTC.

The chain carries TRBV6-5 and TRBJ1-3; 9 nucleotides align to TRBD1. The J segment lost 3 bases and the V segment lost 8 bases, leaving 8 bases of the junction unmatched. CDR3 length: 15 amino acids. Germline V CDR1 and CDR2: MNHEY, SVGAGI. CDR3 sequence reads: CASGDRVLLGNTIYF. In DNA, the CDR3 is TGTGCCAGCGGGGACAGGGTTCTACTTGGAAACACCATATATTTT.

The table lists this clone with a count of one. Its ends do not fully match the called genes, so a read error is possible. CDR3 amino acids: CASSLSRITTGDNEQFF. CDR3 in DNA: TGTGCTAGCAGCTTAAGTCGCATCACCACCGGTGACAATGAGCAGTTCTTC. The rearrangement joins TRBV7-7 to TRBJ2-1; D unresolved. The germline V gene has CDR1 SSHAT and CDR2 FNYEAQ (reference sequence). CDR3 length equals 17 residues.

V gene TRBV21-1 combines with J gene TRBJ1-1; TRBD1 is the table's D call and was not checked against the DNA. TRBV21-1 is shown as a pseudogene. The length of the CDR3 is 17 residues. This CDR3 is CASSKEGGAGWGTEAFF. CDR3 DNA: TGTGCCAGCAGCAAAGAAGGGGGCGCGGGGTGGGGCACTGAAGCTTTCTTT.

The rearrangement joins TRBV5-1 to TRBJ2-1; 11 nucleotides match TRBD2. The CDR3 is 17 amino acids. Germline CDR1 is SGHRS and CDR2 is YFSETQ. The V and J ends lost 4 bases and 9 bases, in that order; junction bases with no gene match: 15. CDR3 bases: TGCGCCAGCAGCGACAGACCGACTAGCGGGATCGTAGTTGAGCAGTTCTTC. Protein: CASSDRPTSGIVVEQFF.

The chain links TRBV28 to TRBJ2-3; 10 bases fit TRBD1. The CDR3 loop spans 15 amino acids. Trimming took 3 bases from V and 11 from J; bases not matched to a gene: 11. The germline V gene encodes CDR1 MDHEN and CDR2 SYDVKM. CDR3 sequence: CASSFRDRGLVLQYF. CDR3 nucleotide sequence: TGTGCCAGCAGTTTCCGGGACAGGGGCTTAGTTTTGCAGTATTTT.

The CDR3 bases are TGTGCCAGCAGCTTTATAGTCCCAGATACGCAGTATTTT. Translated, it gives CASSFIVPDTQYF. The chain carries TRBV7-9 and TRBJ2-3; D is ambiguous. Germline V gene sequence: CDR1 SEHNR, CDR2 FQNEAQ (reference sequence). Trimming stripped 3 bases from V and 4 bases from J, with 8 bases between. The length of the CDR3 is 13 residues.

V usage is TRBV28 and J usage is TRBJ1-4; perhaps TRBD1 as D (5 bases). Trimming pared 5 bases from V and 5 bases from J, leaving 12 bases between. This CDR3 spans 14 amino acids. Germline CDR1 MDHEN, CDR2 SYDVKM. The CDR3 region has the DNA TGTGCCAGCAGTATGGGGCGGAAGAATGAAAAACTGTTTTTT. It encodes CASSMGRKNEKLFF. Looking up the rest from reference TRBV28 and TRBJ1-4 gives the full variable domain: DVKVTQSSRYLVKRTGEKVFLECVQDMDHENMFWYRQDPGLGLRLIYFSYDVKMKEKGDIPEGYSVSREKKERFSLILESASTNQTSMYLCASSMGRKNEKLFFGSGTQLSVL.

This clone was found a few times. Additional DNA sequences in this sample encode the identical CDR3. This sequence joins TRBV5-1 and TRBJ2-1; 8 bases line up with TRBD2. The germline V gene has CDR1 SGHRS and CDR2 YFSETQ. The V segment lost 1 base and the J segment 2 bases; nucleotides outside the gene matches: 5. The CDR3 spans 16 residues. Written as DNA, the CDR3 is TGCGCCAGCAGCTTGAGGGTTAGCGGGACCTACAATGAGCAGTTCTTC. This translates into CASSLRVSGTYNEQFF.

The chain employs TRBV23-1 and TRBJ2-3, with 7 bases lining up with TRBD2. TRBV23-1 is reported as an ORF; its role is uncertain. The trim removed 1 base at V and 5 bases at J, leaving 18 bases unmatched. The length of the CDR3 is 19 residues. In DNA form, the CDR3 reads TGCGCCAGCAGTCAATTAAAGATTTCAGCGGGACCCCGAGGAGATACGCAGTATTTT. It codes for CASSQLKISAGPRGDTQYF.

The CDR3 sequence is CASSLGTGRNTIYF. The CDR3 coding sequence is TGCGCCAGCAGCTTAGGGACAGGGCGAAACACCATATATTTT. The V call is TRBV5-1, the J call TRBJ1-3; TRBD1 matches 9 bases. Trimming took 2 bases from V and 5 from J; bases not matched to a gene: 2. The CDR3 extends over 14 amino acids. In germline, CDR1 is SGHRS, CDR2 YFSETQ.